A selection of T cell receptor beta chains follows, all from one sample in a study of a mutant IDH1 vaccine in newly diagnosed glioma. Profiling relied on immunoSEQ multiplex PCR, and the TCRdb table lists in-frame clones only, not all of them. The sample carries tens of thousands of clones, 75% recorded once. These receptors' antigens are unknown. The specimen comprised PBMCs, sampled from a glioma patient whose treatment included an IDH1 peptide vaccine. These receptors originate from a man in his fifties or sixties with glioma. Both conserved end residues are part of each CDR3. Fields, in order: V gene, clone size, D gene, J gene, CDR3 protein, CDR3 DNA. The D gene is left open where the match is weak. Expanded clones are given a class, and other clones once, few, many or no size at all.

>TRBV27|NA|NA|TRBJ2-3
CASKRDSTDTQYF
TGTGCCAGCAAACGGGACAGCACAGATACGCAGTATTTT
>TRBV29-1|NA|TRBD2|TRBJ2-7
CSVGLAGAYEQYF
TGCAGCGTTGGCCTAGCGGGGGCATACGAGCAGTACTTC
>TRBV18|NA|NA|TRBJ1-2
CASSPPSSGYGYTF
TGTGCCAGCTCACCACCATCTAGTGGCTATGGCTACACCTTC
>TRBV5-6|NA|NA|TRBJ1-4
CASSYQDPATNEKLFF
TGTGCCAGCAGTTACCAAGACCCAGCAACTAATGAAAAACTGTTTTTT
>TRBV7-6|NA|NA|TRBJ1-4
CASSHYARENEKLFF
TGTGCCAGCAGCCACTACGCCAGAGAGAATGAAAAACTGTTTTTT
>TRBV27|NA|NA|TRBJ2-7
CASSSGQSFGEQYF
TGTGCCAGCAGTAGCGGACAGAGTTTTGGAGAGCAGTACTTC
>TRBV29-1|once|NA|TRBJ1-2
CSADSSNYGYTF
TGCAGCGCGGACAGCTCTAACTATGGCTACACCTTC
>TRBV9|NA|NA|TRBJ2-1
CASSVPGNEQFF
TGTGCCAGCAGCGTTCCCGGTAATGAGCAGTTCTTC
>TRBV5-1|NA|NA|TRBJ2-5
CASTSGQEKETQYF
TGCGCCAGCACCTCCGGGCAGGAGAAAGAGACCCAGTACTTC
>TRBV2|once|NA|TRBJ1-5
CASSYRDFGNQPQHF
TGTGCCAGCAGCTACAGGGATTTCGGCAATCAGCCCCAGCATTTT
>TRBV6-1|NA|NA|TRBJ1-5
CASSEEGWGTVNQPQHF
TGTGCCAGCAGTGAAGAAGGTTGGGGAACTGTTAATCAGCCCCAGCATTTT
>TRBV28|NA|TRBD1|TRBJ1-4
CASRLSGGTNEKLFF
TGTGCCAGCAGATTATCAGGGGGTACTAATGAAAAACTGTTTTTT
>TRBV28|NA|NA|TRBJ1-4
CASSTGTATNEKLFF
TGTGCCAGCAGCACCGGGACTGCAACTAATGAAAAACTGTTTTTT
>TRBV5-6|once|NA|TRBJ1-2
CASSFGENYGYTF
TGTGCCAGCAGCTTCGGAGAGAACTATGGCTACACCTTC
>TRBV14|NA|NA|TRBJ2-1
CASSQESSSHEQFF
TGTGCCAGCAGCCAAGAATCTAGCTCGCATGAGCAGTTCTTC
>TRBV2|medium-sized|TRBD1|TRBJ2-3
CASQSDRGSTDTQYF
TGTGCCAGCCAATCAGACAGGGGTTCCACAGATACGCAGTATTTT
>TRBV21-1|NA|NA|TRBJ1-5
CAIRDGRNQPQHF
TGTGCCATTCGGGACGGACGCAATCAGCCCCAGCATTTT
>TRBV6-6|NA|NA|TRBJ2-7
CASSPGTRVSYEQYF
TGTGCCAGCAGCCCCGGGACAAGGGTATCCTACGAGCAGTACTTC
>TRBV28|NA|NA|TRBJ2-4
CASSLRLPKNIQYF
TGTGCCAGCAGTTTACGGTTACCCAAAAACATTCAGTACTTC
>TRBV7-2|NA|NA|TRBJ2-3
CASSLAFPTDTQYF
TGTGCCAGCAGCCTAGCCTTTCCCACAGATACGCAGTATTTT
>TRBV9|NA|NA|TRBJ2-2
CASSGWGKDTGELFF
TGTGCCAGCAGTGGATGGGGGAAGGACACCGGGGAGCTGTTTTTT
>TRBV7-9|NA|TRBD1|TRBJ2-1
CASSLTAGGSYNEQFF
TGTGCCAGCAGCCTCACGGCAGGGGGCTCCTACAATGAGCAGTTCTTC
>TRBV23-1|NA|TRBD1|TRBJ2-7
CASSQSRGPLWEQYF
TGCGCCAGCAGTCAATCCAGGGGGCCCCTGTGGGAGCAGTACTTC
>TRBV19|NA|NA|TRBJ2-1
CASSMAGSSYNEQFF
TGTGCCAGTAGTATGGCTGGGAGCTCCTACAATGAGCAGTTCTTC
>TRBV6-1|once|NA|TRBJ2-2
CASSTSGESGELFF
TGTGCCAGCAGTACCTCAGGGGAGTCGGGGGAGCTGTTTTTT
>TRBV4-3|once|NA|TRBJ1-2
CASSPQDARQLYGYTF
TGCGCCAGCAGCCCCCAAGATGCCAGGCAACTCTATGGCTACACCTTC
>TRBV6-6|NA|NA|TRBJ2-1
CASSYMDEQFF
TGTGCCAGCAGTTACATGGATGAGCAGTTCTTC
>TRBV5-4|NA|TRBD2|TRBJ2-5
CASSLGTSGGVETQYF
TGTGCCAGCAGCCTCGGGACTAGCGGGGGCGTAGAGACCCAGTACTTC
>TRBV2|once|NA|TRBJ2-3
CASNYGTLTDTQYF
TGTGCCAGCAACTACGGGACACTCACAGATACGCAGTATTTT
>TRBV29-1|NA|NA|TRBJ2-2
CSVEDSARELFF
TGCAGCGTTGAAGATTCGGCGAGGGAGCTGTTTTTT
>TRBV9|NA|NA|TRBJ2-7
CASSRREGVYEQYF
TGTGCCAGCAGCAGAAGGGAAGGGGTGTATGAGCAGTACTTC
>TRBV2|NA|TRBD1|TRBJ2-5
CASSESLGTGQETQYF
TGTGCCAGCAGTGAAAGCCTCGGGACAGGCCAAGAGACCCAGTACTTC
>TRBV7-3|NA|NA|TRBJ2-1
CASSLKGFGYNEQFF
TGTGCCAGCAGCTTAAAGGGGTTTGGCTACAATGAGCAGTTCTTC
>TRBV7-8|NA|NA|TRBJ2-5
CASSLGPSRSQETQYF
TGTGCCAGCAGCTTAGGTCCTAGCAGGAGCCAAGAGACCCAGTACTTC
>TRBV2|NA|NA|TRBJ1-1
CASSGSAGTGNTEAFF
TGTGCCAGCAGTGGGTCTGCAGGTACTGGGAACACTGAAGCTTTCTTT
>TRBV2|once|NA|TRBJ1-5
CASLVDGGNQPQHF
TGTGCCAGCCTGGTGGACGGGGGAAATCAGCCCCAGCATTTT
>TRBV19|NA|TRBD2|TRBJ2-7
CASSIAGGGSYEQYF
TGTGCCAGTAGTATAGCTGGGGGGGGATCCTACGAGCAGTACTTC
>TRBV2|NA|NA|TRBJ2-7
CASILTGTITYEQYF
TGTGCCAGCATTTTGACAGGCACCATTACCTACGAGCAGTACTTC
>TRBV10-1|few|NA|TRBJ1-1
CASSTETEAFF
TGCGCCAGCAGCACGGAGACTGAAGCTTTCTTT
>TRBV5-4|NA|TRBD1|TRBJ2-3
CASSSSTGTPTDTQYF
TGTGCCAGCAGCTCCTCGACAGGGACCCCCACAGATACGCAGTATTTT